Listed below are T cell receptor beta chains from one sample, sequenced in a study of shared clonotypes between healthy human individuals. Sequencing used immunoSEQ multiplex PCR; TCRdb keeps in-frame clones, though not all of them. The table has some 2.3 million clones, 93% seen once. Sample: naive CD4+ T cells from PBMCs. These receptors were collected from a man between 18 and 35 years old in good health. Some clones in this sample may be carry-over from other donors' samples. The CDR3 runs from the conserved cysteine through the conserved F or W. A D gene is named only where the DNA matches it firmly. Only some rows state a clone size, as once, few, many or a class for expanded clones.

abundance: NA
v_gene: TRBV2
d_gene: NA
j_gene: TRBJ2-4
CDR3nt: TGTGCCAGCAGTGTGGACCGTTCAGCCAAAAACATTCAGTACTTC
CDR3aa: CASSVDRSAKNIQYF

abundance: NA
v_gene: TRBV28
d_gene: TRBD2
j_gene: TRBJ2-1
CDR3nt: TGTGCCAGCACCCCAGGACTAGCTGGGCTGGGGACTAGCGGGAATAAGGACAATGAGCAGTTCTTC
CDR3aa: CASTPGLAGLGTSGNKDNEQFF

abundance: few
v_gene: TRBV19
d_gene: NA
j_gene: TRBJ2-1
CDR3nt: TGTGCCAGTAGTATAACAGGACTTGAGCAGTTCTTC
CDR3aa: CASSITGLEQFF

abundance: NA
v_gene: TRBV5-1
d_gene: TRBD2
j_gene: TRBJ2-3
CDR3nt: TGCGCCAGCAGCCCCCCCGCTAGCGGGAGCAGAGATACGCAGTATTTT
CDR3aa: CASSPPASGSRDTQYF

abundance: NA
v_gene: TRBV11-2
d_gene: TRBD1
j_gene: TRBJ2-7
CDR3nt: TGTGCCAGCAGCAGACAGGGCTACGAGCAGTACTTC
CDR3aa: CASSRQGYEQYF

abundance: NA
v_gene: TRBV7-6
d_gene: NA
j_gene: TRBJ2-5
CDR3nt: TGTGCCAGCAGCTTCACCCGCCGGGAGACCCAGTACTTC
CDR3aa: CASSFTRRETQYF

abundance: NA
v_gene: TRBV5-6
d_gene: NA
j_gene: TRBJ1-6
CDR3nt: TGTGCCAGCAGCTTGGCAAGGGGTTCACCCCTCCACTTT
CDR3aa: CASSLARGSPLHF

abundance: NA
v_gene: TRBV29-1
d_gene: TRBD1
j_gene: TRBJ1-2
CDR3nt: TGCATCGTTAAGTCGGGACAGGCAGGGTATGGCTACACCTTC
CDR3aa: CIVKSGQAGYGYTF

abundance: NA
v_gene: TRBV7-3
d_gene: TRBD2
j_gene: TRBJ2-3
CDR3nt: TGTGCCAGCAGCTTAGCTGGCGGGAGGGCCGGAGATACGCAGTATTTT
CDR3aa: CASSLAGGRAGDTQYF

abundance: few
v_gene: TRBV14
d_gene: NA
j_gene: TRBJ1-1
CDR3nt: TGTGCCAGCAGCAAGGGGTTTTGGCCAAACCCTGAAGCTTTCTTT
CDR3aa: CASSKGFWPNPEAFF

abundance: NA
v_gene: TRBV10-3
d_gene: TRBD2
j_gene: TRBJ2-3
CDR3nt: TGTGCCATCAGGGGACTAGCGGGATGGGGCACAGATACGCAGTATTTT
CDR3aa: CAIRGLAGWGTDTQYF

abundance: NA
v_gene: TRBV6-5
d_gene: TRBD2
j_gene: TRBJ2-5
CDR3nt: TGTGCCAGCAAGGCAGGGTATAGCGGGAGGGAGACCCAGTACTTC
CDR3aa: CASKAGYSGRETQYF

abundance: NA
v_gene: TRBV19
d_gene: NA
j_gene: TRBJ2-3
CDR3nt: TGTGCCAGTAGTAGACAGAGCACAGATACGCAGTATTTT
CDR3aa: CASSRQSTDTQYF

abundance: NA
v_gene: TRBV18
d_gene: NA
j_gene: TRBJ2-7
CDR3nt: TGTGCCAGCTCACCAGGGACGACCTCCCACGAGCAGTACTTC
CDR3aa: CASSPGTTSHEQYF

abundance: NA
v_gene: TRBV11-3
d_gene: NA
j_gene: TRBJ2-1
CDR3nt: TGTGCCAGCAGCACAAGAGGGGCCTACAATGAGCAGTTCTTC
CDR3aa: CASSTRGAYNEQFF

abundance: NA
v_gene: TRBV28
d_gene: NA
j_gene: TRBJ1-1
CDR3nt: TGTGCCAGCAGTTTGTCGCCCACTGAAGCTTTCTTT
CDR3aa: CASSLSPTEAFF